This TCR beta chain was sequenced during a study of blood T cell repertoires in COVID-19. At the level of the study: T cells, B-cell-depleted T cells, or PBMCs provided the cDNA or gDNA that served as material.

The V end was cut by 1 base, the J end by 4 bases, with 16 bases between. The CDR3 extends over 15 amino acids. The germline V gene has CDR1 SQVTM and CDR2 ANQGSEA. The assay was immunoSEQ multiplex PCR, and TCRdb's table has in-frame clones only and misses some. Of about 250,000 clones listed, approximately 84% are singletons. The study recruited people aged roughly 18 to 100 years across under 25 US areas. The receptor comes from a man aged 18 to 30 who had recovered from COVID-19. Sequenced material: PBMCs or T cells enriched from blood (not recorded which). This chain uses TRBV29-1 with TRBJ2-5; possibly TRBD1 for D (5 bases). Here the CDR3 DNA reads TGCAGCGTTGAAGGGCAGGGCAGGATAGGAGAGACCCAGTACTTC. This translates into CSVEGQGRIGETQYF.